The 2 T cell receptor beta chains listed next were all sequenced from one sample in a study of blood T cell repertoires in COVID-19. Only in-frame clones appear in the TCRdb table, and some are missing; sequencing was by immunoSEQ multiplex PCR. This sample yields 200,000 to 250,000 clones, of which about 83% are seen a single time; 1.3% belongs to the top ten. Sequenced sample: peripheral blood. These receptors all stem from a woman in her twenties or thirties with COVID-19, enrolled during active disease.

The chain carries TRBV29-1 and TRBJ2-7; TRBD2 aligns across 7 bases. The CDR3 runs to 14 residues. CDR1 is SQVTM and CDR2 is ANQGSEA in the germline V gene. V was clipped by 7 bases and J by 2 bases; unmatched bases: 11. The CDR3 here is CSASGPGGTYEQYF. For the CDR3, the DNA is TGCAGCGCTAGCGGACCGGGAGGCACCTACGAGCAGTACTTC.

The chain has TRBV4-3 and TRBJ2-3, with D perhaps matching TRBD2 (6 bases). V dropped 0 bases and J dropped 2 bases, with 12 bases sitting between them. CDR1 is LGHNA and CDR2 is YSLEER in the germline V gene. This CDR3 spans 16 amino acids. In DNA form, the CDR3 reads TGCGCCAGCAGCCAAGATTCGGGACTTTCCACAGATACGCAGTATTTT. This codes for CASSQDSGLSTDTQYF.